The entry below describes one TCR beta chain. This sample is part of a study of blood T cell repertoires in COVID-19. The repertoire was sequenced with immunoSEQ multiplex PCR; TCRdb's copy has only in-frame clones and lacks some. Among under 200,000 clones listed, around 85% were seen once. Between the trimmed V and J ends, which lost 2 bases and 10 bases, there was a span of 12 bases. The CDR3 covers 13 residues. Per germline, CDR1 SGHRS and CDR2 YFSETQ. The sequencing input was peripheral blood. The genes are TRBV5-1 and TRBJ1-4; the D gene is possibly TRBD1 (5 bases). This clonotype was obtained from a man aged 55 to 70 with acute or convalescent COVID-19. This CDR3 reads CASSFRGFGKLFF. In DNA form, the CDR3 reads TGCGCCAGCAGCTTTCGGGGGTTCGGAAAACTGTTTTTT.